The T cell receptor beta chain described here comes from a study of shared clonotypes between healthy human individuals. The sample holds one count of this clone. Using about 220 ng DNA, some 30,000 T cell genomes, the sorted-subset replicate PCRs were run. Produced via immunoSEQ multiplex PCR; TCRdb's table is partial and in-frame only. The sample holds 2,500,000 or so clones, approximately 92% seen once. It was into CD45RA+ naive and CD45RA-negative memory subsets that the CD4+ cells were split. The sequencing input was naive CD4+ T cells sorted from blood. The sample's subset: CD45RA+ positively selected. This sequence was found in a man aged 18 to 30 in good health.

In DNA form, the CDR3 reads TGCGCCAGCAGCGATGGACAGGGTTACACCGGGGAGCTGTTTTTT. It encodes CASSDGQGYTGELFF. This rearrangement joins TRBV5-1 to TRBJ2-2; 8 nucleotides align to TRBD1. CDR1 is SGHRS and CDR2 is YFSETQ in the germline V gene. The CDR3 is 15 residues long. V gave up 4 bases and J gave up 3 bases; unmatched junction bases: 5.